A selection of T cell receptor beta chains follows, all from one sample in a study of cytomegalovirus exposure and HLA in healthy donors. Generated by immunoSEQ multiplex PCR, the TCRdb table keeps only in-frame clones and is missing some. The sample lists about 130,000 clones; roughly 75% were seen once. Input material: PBMCs. These receptors were collected from a female donor in good health and CMV-seronegative. The CDR3 runs from the conserved cysteine through the conserved F or W. The D gene is left open where the match is weak. Clone size appears in some rows only: once, few, many, or a class for an expanded clone.

V	D	size	J	CDR3	DNA
TRBV21-1	.	.	TRBJ2-1	CASSARRVPADNEQFF	TGTGCCAGCAGCGCCCGCCGGGTGCCGGCAGACAATGAGCAGTTCTTC
TRBV5-8	.	.	TRBJ1-5	CASREPYSNQPQHF	TGTGCCAGCCGCGAACCTTATAGCAATCAGCCCCAGCATTTT
TRBV28	TRBD1	few	TRBJ1-6	CASSGGQGYNSPLHF	TGTGCCAGCAGTGGTGGACAGGGGTATAATTCACCCCTCCACTTT
TRBV5-1	.	once	TRBJ2-6	CASSRNTGTGANVLTF	TGCGCCAGCAGCAGAAACACAGGGACTGGGGCCAACGTCCTGACTTTC
TRBV6-1	.	.	TRBJ2-3	CASAAEAGRADTQYF	TGTGCCAGCGCGGCGGAAGCGGGTAGGGCAGATACGCAGTATTTT
TRBV29-1	.	.	TRBJ1-1	CSVRGQSEAFF	TGCAGCGTTCGAGGGCAATCTGAAGCTTTCTTT
TRBV6-4	.	medium-sized	TRBJ2-1	CASSESGDNNEQFF	TGTGCCAGCAGTGAAAGCGGGGACAACAATGAGCAGTTCTTC
TRBV2	TRBD1	.	TRBJ1-5	CASRPGTEPNQPQHF	TGTGCCAGCAGGCCCGGGACAGAGCCGAATCAGCCCCAGCATTTT
TRBV2	.	.	TRBJ1-2	CASSDDRYYGYTF	TGTGCCAGCAGCGACGACAGATACTATGGCTACACCTTC
TRBV11-2	.	.	TRBJ2-1	CASSLGAGSYNEQFF	TGTGCCAGCAGCTTAGGAGCAGGCTCCTACAATGAGCAGTTCTTC
TRBV6-1	.	.	TRBJ1-3	CASSERTAYSGNTIYF	TGTGCCAGCAGTGAGAGGACTGCTTACTCTGGAAACACCATATATTTT
TRBV9	TRBD2	once	TRBJ2-7	CASSPQTSEPYEQYF	TGTGCCAGCAGCCCCCAGACTAGCGAGCCCTACGAGCAGTACTTC
TRBV7-3	.	.	TRBJ2-5	CASSLDYQETQYF	TGTGCCAGCAGCTTAGACTACCAAGAGACCCAGTACTTC
TRBV5-1	.	.	TRBJ2-7	CASSLGGTSSYEQYF	TGCGCCAGCAGCTTGGGAGGCACTAGCTCCTACGAGCAGTACTTC
TRBV5-1	.	.	TRBJ2-2	CASSWGQGRNTGELFF	TGCGCCAGCAGCTGGGGGCAGGGGCGGAACACCGGGGAGCTGTTTTTT
TRBV6-5	.	.	TRBJ2-7	CASSLGRRSSYEQYF	TGTGCCAGCAGTTTAGGACGGAGGAGCTCCTACGAGCAGTACTTC
TRBV27	TRBD2	.	TRBJ2-1	CASGTSGGHNEQFF	TGTGCCAGTGGTACTAGCGGGGGGCACAATGAGCAGTTCTTC
TRBV30	TRBD2	.	TRBJ2-1	CAWELAGGRHEQFF	TGTGCCTGGGAACTAGCGGGGGGGCGACATGAGCAGTTCTTC
TRBV11-2	.	.	TRBJ1-1	CASSPTDGDTEAFF	TGTGCCAGCAGCCCAACGGACGGGGACACTGAAGCTTTCTTT
TRBV19	.	.	TRBJ1-2	CASRGSSGVYGYTF	TGTGCCAGTAGAGGTTCTTCAGGGGTGTATGGCTACACCTTC
TRBV5-3	TRBD2	.	TRBJ2-7	CARSADRGVYEQYF	TGTGCCAGAAGCGCGGACCGGGGGGTCTACGAGCAGTACTTC
TRBV5-6	.	.	TRBJ2-3	CASSGDSGGLDTQYF	TGTGCCAGCAGCGGGGACTCCGGGGGTTTAGATACGCAGTATTTT
TRBV6-1	.	.	TRBJ1-4	CASSELAQGFSATNEKLFF	TGTGCCAGCAGTGAATTGGCCCAGGGATTCTCCGCAACTAATGAAAAACTGTTTTTT